This is a list of T cell receptor beta chains from one sample in a study of cytomegalovirus exposure and HLA in healthy donors. TCRdb keeps only in-frame clones here, not all; method: immunoSEQ multiplex PCR. The sample has over 200,000 clones, roughly 82% seen once. Specimen: PBMCs. The receptors derive from a woman in her thirties or forties in good health and CMV-seropositive. Each CDR3 is given with its conserved first and last residue. D genes are given only for firm matches. For some rows the clone size is stated as once, few or many, or as a class when expanded; others skip it.

d_gene	abundance	j_gene	v_gene	CDR3nt	CDR3aa
.	.	TRBJ2-5	TRBV7-2	TGTGCCAGCAGCTTAGCGGCAGGGGGGAAGACCCAGTACTTC	CASSLAAGGKTQYF
.	.	TRBJ2-7	TRBV30	TGTGCCTGGAGTGTACAGGGGGGGTTCGAGCAGTACTTC	CAWSVQGGFEQYF
.	.	TRBJ2-2	TRBV9	TGTGCCAGCAGTACGAATCCGGGAACCGGGGAGCTGTTTTTT	CASSTNPGTGELFF
.	few	TRBJ1-2	TRBV5-1	TGCGCCAGCAGCTTGGGACCCCTTTCGGGGGGCTACACCTTC	CASSLGPLSGGYTF
.	.	TRBJ1-4	TRBV29-1	TGCAGCGCCGGGTCGGGGGATGAAAAACTGTTTTTT	CSAGSGDEKLFF
.	.	TRBJ2-7	TRBV6-1	TGTGCCAGCAGTAGCGACAGGCCCGGACCCTACGAGCAGTACTTC	CASSSDRPGPYEQYF
.	.	TRBJ1-2	TRBV18	TGTGCCAGCTCAAAAACATCCTCATCTCACTATGGCTACACCTTC	CASSKTSSSHYGYTF
.	.	TRBJ2-1	TRBV7-6	TGTGCCAGCAGCTTAGCCTCAGACAGATACAATGAGCAGTTCTTC	CASSLASDRYNEQFF
TRBD2	.	TRBJ2-2	TRBV23-1	TGCGCCAGCAGTCAATCTGGACTAGCGGGGGCCTCGAACACCGGGGAGCTGTTTTTT	CASSQSGLAGASNTGELFF
TRBD1	.	TRBJ1-2	TRBV23-1	TGCGCCAGCAGTACCCCGGGTAGAGACAGGGCTCCCTCTAACTATGGCTACACCTTC	CASSTPGRDRAPSNYGYTF
TRBD1	.	TRBJ2-7	TRBV18	TGTGCCAGCTCACCACAGGACAGGCCTGCCTACGAGCAGTACTTC	CASSPQDRPAYEQYF
.	.	TRBJ1-4	TRBV14	TGTGCCAGCAGCCAAGATCCTTTTAATGAAAAACTGTTTTTT	CASSQDPFNEKLFF
.	once	TRBJ2-1	TRBV18	TGTGCCAGCTCTCAGGGCTCAGATGAGCAGTTCTTC	CASSQGSDEQFF
.	.	TRBJ1-1	TRBV11-2	TGTGCCAGCAGCTGGACAGTGACGAACACTGAAGCTTTCTTT	CASSWTVTNTEAFF
TRBD1	.	TRBJ2-1	TRBV25-1	TGTGCCAGCAGTGAGGCTGCCCGGACAGGGTCCTACAATGAGCAGTTCTTC	CASSEAARTGSYNEQFF
TRBD2	.	TRBJ2-7	TRBV11-3	TGTGCCAGCAGCTCCGTACTAGCGGGAGGGTACGAGCAGTACTTC	CASSSVLAGGYEQYF
TRBD1	.	TRBJ2-7	TRBV7-2	TGTGCCAGCAGCTCGACAGGGGACGAGCAGTACTTC	CASSSTGDEQYF
TRBD2	.	TRBJ2-1	TRBV10-3	TGTGCCATCAGTGAGCCCCGACTAGCGGGAGTAAGGGATGAGCAGTTCTTC	CAISEPRLAGVRDEQFF
TRBD1	.	TRBJ1-2	TRBV12-5	TGTGCTAGTGGTGGGACAGGGTTTGGCTACACCTTC	CASGGTGFGYTF
.	.	TRBJ2-1	TRBV4-3	TGCGCCAGCAGCCAAGAAGACACCAACTACAATGAGCAGTTCTTC	CASSQEDTNYNEQFF
.	.	TRBJ2-7	TRBV7-9	TGTGCCAGCAGAGAGGACAGCGCCTACGAGCAGTACTTC	CASREDSAYEQYF
TRBD2	.	TRBJ2-3	TRBV4-2	TGTGCCAGCAGCCTTCCTAAGTCAGGGAGCCTAGCGGGGGGTCACGCAAGCACAGATACGCAGTATTTT	CASSLPKSGSLAGGHASTDTQYF
.	.	TRBJ1-2	TRBV11-2	TGTGCCAGCAGCTCCGGGTTGCGCTATGGCTACACCTTC	CASSSGLRYGYTF
TRBD1	.	TRBJ2-7	TRBV6-5	TGTGCCAGCAGTTACTATCGACAGGGGAGCACCGAGCAGTACTTC	CASSYYRQGSTEQYF
TRBD2	.	TRBJ2-1	TRBV7-2	TGTGCCAGCAGCCCCCAAGGGAGTCTAGCGGGTTACAATGAGCAGTTCTTC	CASSPQGSLAGYNEQFF
.	few	TRBJ2-1	TRBV11-3	TGTGCCAGCAGCCCTAGCGCCCCCGAGGGTGAGCAGTTCTTC	CASSPSAPEGEQFF
TRBD2	.	TRBJ2-2	TRBV25-1	TGTGCCAGCAGTGAACTACTAGCGATCATGAACACCGGGGAGCTGTTTTTT	CASSELLAIMNTGELFF
.	once	TRBJ1-1	TRBV19	TGTGCCAGGGACCCGAGGGTGGCTTTCTTT	CARDPRVAFF
TRBD1	.	TRBJ2-7	TRBV15	TGTGCCACCAGCAGTAACCCCCCGGGACAGGGCTCCTACGAGCAGTACTTC	CATSSNPPGQGSYEQYF
.	.	TRBJ2-7	TRBV10-3	TGTGCCATCAGTGAGGGGGTAGCGGCTACCTACGAGCAGTACTTC	CAISEGVAATYEQYF
.	.	TRBJ1-5	TRBV4-1	TGCGCCAGCAGCCAAGGAGCGAATCAGCCCCAGCATTTT	CASSQGANQPQHF
TRBD2	.	TRBJ2-1	TRBV19	TGTGCCAGTAGTGGACTGCGACTAGCGGGAGCTCAGTTCTTC	CASSGLRLAGAQFF
.	once	TRBJ1-3	TRBV7-9	TGTGCCAGCAGTCGGACAGCCCCAGAATCTGGAAACACCATATATTTT	CASSRTAPESGNTIYF
TRBD2	few	TRBJ2-1	TRBV12-5	TGTGCTAGTGGTTTGGTACTCGGCGGGAGTAAAAATGAGCAGTTCTTC	CASGLVLGGSKNEQFF
.	.	TRBJ2-3	TRBV6-6	TGTGCCAGCAGTAGGGGGACTATCGGCACAGATACGCAGTATTTT	CASSRGTIGTDTQYF
TRBD2	.	TRBJ2-3	TRBV2	TGTGCCAGCAGGCCAGGACTAGCGGGAGTGGGAGATACGCAGTATTTT	CASRPGLAGVGDTQYF
.	.	TRBJ1-2	TRBV30	TGTGCCTGGAGGCCTCGGGGGTGGATCTATGGCTACACCTTC	CAWRPRGWIYGYTF
.	.	TRBJ1-1	TRBV29-1	TGCAGCGTTGAAGGGGGAGCCGTGAACACTGAAGCTTTCTTT	CSVEGGAVNTEAFF
.	.	TRBJ1-4	TRBV7-9	TGTGCCAGCAGCTTAGGACTTTATGAAAAACTGTTTTTT	CASSLGLYEKLFF
TRBD2	.	TRBJ2-3	TRBV7-2	TGTGCCAGCAGCTTAGTGGGGGGGGGCACAGATACGCAGTATTTT	CASSLVGGGTDTQYF
.	.	TRBJ1-2	TRBV6-6	TGTGCCAGCAGTTCAGGGGATTACCTCTATGGCTACACCTTC	CASSSGDYLYGYTF
TRBD1	few	TRBJ1-1	TRBV6-1	TGTGCCAGCAGTGAGGGGACAGGTAGAGCTTTCTTT	CASSEGTGRAFF
TRBD2	.	TRBJ2-1	TRBV7-9	TGTGCCAGCAGCTTAGCTGACTGGACTAGCGGCTCCTACAATGAGCAGTTCTTC	CASSLADWTSGSYNEQFF
.	.	TRBJ2-7	TRBV6-1	TGTGCCAGCAGTATGAACCGGGACACCTACGAGCAGTACTTC	CASSMNRDTYEQYF
.	few	TRBJ1-1	TRBV5-1	TGCGCCAGCAGCTCACCGGACAGATTGAACACTGAAGCTTTCTTT	CASSSPDRLNTEAFF
.	.	TRBJ2-7	TRBV15	TGTGCCACCAGCAGAGATCCCAGCTACGAGCAGTACTTC	CATSRDPSYEQYF
TRBD2	once	TRBJ2-3	TRBV2	TGTGCCAGATCTAGCGGGAGGGCTGGGGATACGCAGTATTTT	CARSSGRAGDTQYF
.	few	TRBJ1-5	TRBV30	TGTGCCTGGAGTCCCAGGGGTGAACAGCCCCAGCATTTT	CAWSPRGEQPQHF
TRBD2	.	TRBJ2-1	TRBV7-3	TGTGCCAGCAGCTCGTTAGCGGGGCAGATATACAATGAGCAGTTCTTC	CASSSLAGQIYNEQFF
.	.	TRBJ1-1	TRBV29-1	TGCAGCGCTCCCGGGTTGAACACTGAAGCTTTCTTT	CSAPGLNTEAFF
.	.	TRBJ1-5	TRBV5-4	TGTGCCAGCAGCTCCGACAGGAGCAATCAGCCCCAGCATTTT	CASSSDRSNQPQHF